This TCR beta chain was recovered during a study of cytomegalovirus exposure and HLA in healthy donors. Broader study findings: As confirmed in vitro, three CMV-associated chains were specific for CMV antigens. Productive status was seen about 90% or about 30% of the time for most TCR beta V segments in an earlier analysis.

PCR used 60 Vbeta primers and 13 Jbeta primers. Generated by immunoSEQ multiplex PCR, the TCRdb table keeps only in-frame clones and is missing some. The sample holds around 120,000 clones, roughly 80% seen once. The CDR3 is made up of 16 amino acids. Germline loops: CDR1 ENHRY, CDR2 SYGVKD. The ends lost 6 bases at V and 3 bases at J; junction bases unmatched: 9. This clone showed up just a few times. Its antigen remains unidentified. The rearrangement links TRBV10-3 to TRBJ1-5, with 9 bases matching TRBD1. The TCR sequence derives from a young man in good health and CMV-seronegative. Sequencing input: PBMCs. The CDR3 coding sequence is TGTGCCATCAGGGAACCCGACAGGGGGAACAATCAGCCCCAGCATTTT. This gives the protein CAIREPDRGNNQPQHF.